A selection of T cell receptor beta chains follows, all from one sample in a study of CD8 T cells in Susac syndrome. MiXCR was run by TCRdb on the immunoSEQ multiplex PCR reads, yielding one entry per CDR3 protein. The data show about 300,000 distinct CDR3 sequences, 70% to 90% seen once. The sample taken for sequencing was CD8+ T cells from PBMCs. The receptor set was obtained from a human donor with multiple sclerosis. Both conserved end residues are part of each CDR3. D genes are given only for firm matches. Part of the rows lack a size; the others show once, few, many or a class for expanded clones.

CDR3nt,CDR3aa,v_gene,abundance,d_gene,j_gene
TGCAGTGCTCCGGGACTAGGGGCCTACGAGCAGTACTTC,CSAPGLGAYEQYF,TRBV20-1,.,TRBD2,TRBJ2-7
TGTGCCAGCAGCTTAGAGGCAGGGGGCAGCGAAAAACTGTTTTTT,CASSLEAGGSEKLFF,TRBV7-6,.,TRBD1,TRBJ1-4
TGTGCCAGCGGGTTGGGGAACACTGAAGCTTTCTTT,CASGLGNTEAFF,TRBV27,once,.,TRBJ1-1
TGTGCCTGGAGTGTGTATTCGGCCGGGGAGCTGTTTTTT,CAWSVYSAGELFF,TRBV30,.,.,TRBJ2-2
TGTGCCAGCAGCTTAGATGTCGGGAGCTCCTACGAGCAGTACTTC,CASSLDVGSSYEQYF,TRBV7-2,.,.,TRBJ2-7
TGCAGTGCCAGCCGGGACAGCTCCTACGAGCAGTACTTC,CSASRDSSYEQYF,TRBV20-1,.,TRBD1,TRBJ2-7
TGCGCCAGCAGCCAAATAGGGTCCGGGACCTACAATGAGCAGTTCTTC,CASSQIGSGTYNEQFF,TRBV4-1,.,.,TRBJ2-1
TGTGCCAGTAGTATAGTAGAATTCGCTGAGCAGTTCTTC,CASSIVEFAEQFF,TRBV19,.,.,TRBJ2-1
TGTGCCAGCAGTTTCTCGGTAGCGACCCCAGAGACCCAGTACTTC,CASSFSVATPETQYF,TRBV28,.,.,TRBJ2-5
TGTGCCAGCAGCCCTAGCGGGGGGGGCTACAATGAGCAGTTCTTC,CASSPSGGGYNEQFF,TRBV12-3/TRBV12-4,few,TRBD2,TRBJ2-1
TGTGCCAGCAGCCAAGTACAGGGGTACACTGAAGCTTTCTTT,CASSQVQGYTEAFF,TRBV4-2,.,TRBD1,TRBJ1-1
TGTGCCAGCAGCTTAGACCTCGTCTCCTACAATGAGCAGTTCTTC,CASSLDLVSYNEQFF,TRBV7-2,.,.,TRBJ2-1
TGTGCCAGCAAGGTGGGTGAAGCTTTCTTT,CASKVGEAFF,TRBV2,.,.,TRBJ1-1
TGTGCCAGCAGTGAATTAGTTGGGACAGTCTCGTACGAGCAGTACTTC,CASSELVGTVSYEQYF,TRBV25-1,.,TRBD1,TRBJ2-7
TGTGCCAGCAGCATTCGGGCTAGCTCCTACAATGAGCAGTTCTTC,CASSIRASSYNEQFF,TRBV21-1,.,.,TRBJ2-1
TGCGCCAGCAGCCAAGAACCGGGACGCACAGATACGCAGTATTTT,CASSQEPGRTDTQYF,TRBV4-1,.,.,TRBJ2-3
TGTGCCAGTAGTATAGATCCGCTAGAAGCAAACAATGAGCAGTTCTTC,CASSIDPLEANNEQFF,TRBV19,.,.,TRBJ2-1
TGTGCCAGCAGCTCGACAGGGACAGGCCTGACCTCCTACTCTGGGGCCAACGTCCTGACTTTC,CASSSTGTGLTSYSGANVLTF,TRBV11-1,.,TRBD1,TRBJ2-6
TGCAGCGTCGCCTGGGACAGGGGGCTCCGCTCTGGGGCCAACGTCCTGACTTTC,CSVAWDRGLRSGANVLTF,TRBV29-1,.,TRBD1,TRBJ2-6
TGTGCCAGCAGCTTAGGCGTGTTTCCCGATGAGCAGTTCTTC,CASSLGVFPDEQFF,TRBV7-9,.,.,TRBJ2-1
TGCAGCGTTGAACCCGGGACAAATGTACTCTCCTACAATGAGCAGTTCTTC,CSVEPGTNVLSYNEQFF,TRBV29-1,.,.,TRBJ2-1
TGCGCCAGCAGCCATAGCAGGGCCAGTTCGTACTATGGCTACACCTTC,CASSHSRASSYYGYTF,TRBV4-3,.,.,TRBJ1-2
TGTGCCAGCAGCTCCCCACCCCCGAACACTGAAGCTTTCTTT,CASSSPPPNTEAFF,TRBV7-6,.,.,TRBJ1-1
TGCGCCAGCAGCTTGGGGGAGGGGGCGGCGACCTCTGAAGCTTTCTTT,CASSLGEGAATSEAFF,TRBV5-1,.,TRBD1,TRBJ1-1
TGTGCCAGCAGCTCGGCCCAGGGACCCCGGAGCGAGCAGTACTTC,CASSSAQGPRSEQYF,TRBV11-2,.,.,TRBJ2-7
TGTGCCAGTAGTCAACGAGGAGGGGGAAGAACTGAAGCTTTCTTT,CASSQRGGGRTEAFF,TRBV19,once,.,TRBJ1-1
TGTGCCAGCAGCCAAACCGGACCGGGACTCCTCACAGATACGCAGTATTTT,CASSQTGPGLLTDTQYF,TRBV14,.,.,TRBJ2-3
TGCGCCAGCAGCCAAATCTTGGACAGGGAGAGGGACAATGAGCAGTTCTTC,CASSQILDRERDNEQFF,TRBV4-3,.,TRBD1,TRBJ2-1
TGTGCCACCAGTGAGGAGACGGGAGATACGCAGTATTTT,CATSEETGDTQYF,TRBV24-1,.,.,TRBJ2-3
TGCGCCAGCAGTGAGTCGAACCTTCCAGGGGAGGACGAAAAACTGTTTTTT,CASSESNLPGEDEKLFF,TRBV10-2,.,.,TRBJ1-4
TGTGCCAGCAGTTACCTAGGACTAGCGGGTGGAGAGACCCAGTACTTC,CASSYLGLAGGETQYF,TRBV6-6,.,TRBD2,TRBJ2-5
TGTGCCAGCAGTTTGGGGATTAGCGGGAGTTTGAACGAGCAGTACTTC,CASSLGISGSLNEQYF,TRBV27,.,TRBD2,TRBJ2-7
TGTGCCACCAGCAGAGATAATTTGCAAGAGACCCAGTACTTC,CATSRDNLQETQYF,TRBV15,.,.,TRBJ2-5
TGTGCCAGCAGTATGCCTAGCGGGAGGGTCGCCTCCTACGAGCAGTACTTC,CASSMPSGRVASYEQYF,TRBV7-9,.,TRBD2,TRBJ2-7
TGCGCCAGCAGCCCCGGGACAGTCACAATCGAGAAGCAGTACTTC,CASSPGTVTIEKQYF,TRBV4-1,.,TRBD1,TRBJ2-7
TGTGCCATCAGTGAGAAGGCCGCGGGTGGCTACACCTTC,CAISEKAAGGYTF,TRBV10-3,few,.,TRBJ1-2
TGTGCCAGCAGCTCCCCGATGATAGAGCAGTTCTTC,CASSSPMIEQFF,TRBV7-8,.,.,TRBJ2-1